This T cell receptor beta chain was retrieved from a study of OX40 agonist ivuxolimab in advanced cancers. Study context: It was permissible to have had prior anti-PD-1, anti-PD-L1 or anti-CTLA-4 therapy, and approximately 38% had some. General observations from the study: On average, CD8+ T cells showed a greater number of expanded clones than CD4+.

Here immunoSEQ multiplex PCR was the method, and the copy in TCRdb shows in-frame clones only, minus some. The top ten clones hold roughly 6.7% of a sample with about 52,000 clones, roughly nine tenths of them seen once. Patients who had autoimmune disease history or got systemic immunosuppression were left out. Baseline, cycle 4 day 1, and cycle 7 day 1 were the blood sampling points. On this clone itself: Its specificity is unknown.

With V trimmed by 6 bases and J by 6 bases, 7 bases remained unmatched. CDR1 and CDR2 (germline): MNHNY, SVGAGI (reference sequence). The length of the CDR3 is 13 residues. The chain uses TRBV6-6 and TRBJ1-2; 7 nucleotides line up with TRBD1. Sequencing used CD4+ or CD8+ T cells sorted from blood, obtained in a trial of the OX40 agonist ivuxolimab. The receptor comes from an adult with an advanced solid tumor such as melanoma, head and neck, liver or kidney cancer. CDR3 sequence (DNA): TGTGCCAGCAGAGTGGACAGGCAGGATGGCTACACCTTC. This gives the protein CASRVDRQDGYTF.